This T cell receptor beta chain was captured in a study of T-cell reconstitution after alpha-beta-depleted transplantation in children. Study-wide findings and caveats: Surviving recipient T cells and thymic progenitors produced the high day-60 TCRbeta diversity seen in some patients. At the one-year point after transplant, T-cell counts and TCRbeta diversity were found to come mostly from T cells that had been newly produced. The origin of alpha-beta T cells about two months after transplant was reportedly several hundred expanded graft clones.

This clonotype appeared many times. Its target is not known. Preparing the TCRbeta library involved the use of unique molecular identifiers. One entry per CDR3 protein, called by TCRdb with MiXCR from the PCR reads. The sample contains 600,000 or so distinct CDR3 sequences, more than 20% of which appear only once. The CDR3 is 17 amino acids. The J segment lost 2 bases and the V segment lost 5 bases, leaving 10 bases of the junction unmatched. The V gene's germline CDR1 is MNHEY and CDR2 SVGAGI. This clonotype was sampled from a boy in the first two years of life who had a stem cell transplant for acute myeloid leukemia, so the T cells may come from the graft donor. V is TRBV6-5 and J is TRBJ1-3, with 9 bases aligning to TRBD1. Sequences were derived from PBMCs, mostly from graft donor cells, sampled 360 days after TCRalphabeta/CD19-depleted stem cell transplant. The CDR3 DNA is TGTGCCAGCAGTCCCCGACGGACAGGGGCCCCTGGAAACACCATATATTTT. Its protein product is CASSPRRTGAPGNTIYF.